The 32 T cell receptor beta chains reported below all come from one sample, sequenced in a study of shared clonotypes between healthy human individuals. Data came from immunoSEQ multiplex PCR; TCRdb stores just in-frame clones and leaves some out. This table has more than 2 million clones, 85% to 95% appearing once. Terminally differentiated effector memory CD45RA+ cells were left out of the naive CD8 fraction, which was CD45RO-negative and positively selected for CCR7. Source material: naive CD8+ T cells sorted from blood. The source is a man between 18 and 35 years old in good health.

V is TRBV7-9 and J is TRBJ1-1; D is ambiguous. Between the trimmed V and J ends, which lost 6 bases and 5 bases, there was a span of 13 bases. Germline values: CDR1 SEHNR, CDR2 FQNEAQ (reference sequence). The length of the CDR3 is 13 residues. The CDR3: CASSEAAGTEAFF. In nucleotides, the CDR3 is TGTGCCAGCAGTGAAGCTGCGGGTACTGAAGCTTTCTTT.

This rearrangement joins TRBV28 to TRBJ2-2; D gene unclear. V gave up 3 bases and J gave up 2 bases, with 10 bases separating them. From germline, CDR1 is MDHEN and CDR2 SYDVKM. CDR3 length: 15 amino acids. The CDR3 sequence is CASSLTPANTGELFF. As DNA, the CDR3 is TGTGCCAGCAGTTTGACCCCGGCCAACACCGGGGAGCTGTTTTTT.

The V call is TRBV9, the J call TRBJ2-7; D may be TRBD1 (6 bases). V was clipped by 2 bases and J by 0 bases, with 9 bases between them. The germline CDR1 and CDR2 sequences are SGDLS and YYNGEE. There are 14 residues in the CDR3. The CDR3 sequence: CASSVTGASYEQYF. The DNA for the CDR3 is TGTGCCAGCAGCGTGACAGGCGCCTCCTACGAGCAGTACTTC.

This clone was seen a single time. V gene TRBV7-6 combines with J gene TRBJ2-7; 9 bases are a match to TRBD1. Germline CDR1 and CDR2: SGHVS and FNYEAQ. This CDR3 is built from 16 residues. The J segment lost 1 base and the V segment lost 5 bases, leaving 9 bases of the junction unmatched. The CDR3 loop reads CASSPDRGSLSYEQYF. In DNA form, the CDR3 reads TGTGCCAGCAGCCCTGACAGGGGGAGTTTATCCTACGAGCAGTACTTC.

This clone was seen just once. The chain joins TRBV14 to TRBJ2-5, with D uncertain. The CDR3 spans 12 residues. CDR1 and CDR2 (germline): SGHDN, FVKESK. The ends were cut back, 1 base at V and 5 bases at J, with 5 bases in the middle. As DNA, the CDR3 is TGTGCCAGCAGCCAAGGATGGGAGACCCAGTACTTC. Translating it yields CASSQGWETQYF.

Comments on this clone: The sample contains more than one DNA sequence encoding this CDR3. The chain has TRBV11-2 and TRBJ1-1, with D uncertain. The V gene's germline CDR1 is SGHAT and CDR2 FQNNGV. V dropped 2 bases and J dropped 6 bases, with 4 bases sitting between them. This CDR3 has 11 amino acids. CDR3 DNA sequence: TGTGCCAGCAGCTTACGGCCTGAAGCTTTCTTT. As protein: CASSLRPEAFF. The full variable domain, in which reference TRBV11-2 and TRBJ1-1 provide the parts outside the CDR3, is EAGVAQSPRYKIIEKRQSVAFWCNPISGHATLYWYQQILGQGPKLLIQFQNNGVVDDSQLPKDRFSAERLKGVDSTLKIQPAKLEDSAVYLCASSLRPEAFFGQGTRLTVV.

This rearrangement joins TRBV7-8 to TRBJ2-7; no clear D gene. The CDR3 is made up of 14 amino acids. In germline, CDR1 is SGHVS, CDR2 FQNEAQ. V dropped 1 base and J dropped 3 bases, with 10 bases sitting between them. The chain's CDR3 is CASSLGPGFYEQYF. CDR3 bases: TGTGCCAGCAGCTTAGGTCCAGGCTTCTACGAGCAGTACTTC.

The rearrangement uses TRBV30 and TRBJ2-7; D is undetermined. CDR3 length equals 13 residues. V lost 7 bases and J lost 3, with 16 bases in between. In germline, CDR1 is GTSNPN, CDR2 SVGIG (reference sequence). CDR3 DNA sequence: TGTGCCTACCTCTCCCAGTTCGACTACGAGCAGTACTTC. Its protein product is CAYLSQFDYEQYF. The whole variable domain, filled in from reference TRBV30 and TRBJ2-7, reads SQTIHQWPATLVQPVGSPLSLECTVEGTSNPNLYWYRQAAGRGLQLLFYSVGIGQISSEVPQNLSASRPQDRQFILSSKKLLLSDSGFYLCAYLSQFDYEQYFGPGTRLTVT.

The V call is TRBV9, the J call TRBJ2-4; a possible D gene is TRBD1 (7 bases). Germline CDR1 SGDLS, CDR2 YYNGEE. The CDR3 is 15 amino acids. The ends were cut back, 4 bases at V and 4 bases at J, with 15 bases in the middle. The CDR3 sequence: CASSLAGTAKNIQYF. In DNA form, the CDR3 reads TGTGCCAGCAGCCTCGCGGGGACAGCTAAAAACATTCAGTACTTC. Full variable domain (remainder filled in from reference TRBV9 and TRBJ2-4): DSGVTQTPKHLITATGQRVTLRCSPRSGDLSVYWYQQSLDQGLQFLIQYYNGEERAKGNILERFSAQQFPDLHSELNLSSLELGDSALYFCASSLAGTAKNIQYFGAGTRLSVL.

This clone was counted a single time. The chain employs TRBV7-9 and TRBJ1-3; D unresolved. The V end was cut by 2 bases, the J end by 0 bases, with 8 bases between. Germline V gene sequence: CDR1 SEHNR, CDR2 FQNEAQ (reference sequence). The CDR3 loop spans 15 amino acids. The CDR3 DNA is TGTGCCAGCAGCTTATCTTCTAGCTCTGGAAACACCATATATTTT. It encodes CASSLSSSSGNTIYF.

The chain uses TRBV13 and TRBJ1-1, with D hard to call. This CDR3 spans 13 amino acids. V was cut by 5 bases and J by 3 bases, with 10 bases left in between. The germline gives CDR1 PRHDT, CDR2 FYEKMQ (reference sequence). CDR3 coding DNA: TGTGCCAGCAGCGCATCCGGGCACACTGAAGCTTTCTTT. Translated, it gives CASSASGHTEAFF.

The chain carries TRBV9 and TRBJ1-1; no reliable D call. The CDR3 consists of 15 residues. V was trimmed by 2 bases and J by 0 bases, leaving 11 bases between them. CDR1 and CDR2 (germline): SGDLS, YYNGEE. Here the CDR3 DNA reads TGTGCCAGCAGCGTTAAAACAGATATGAACACTGAAGCTTTCTTT. This gives the protein CASSVKTDMNTEAFF.

Notes on this clone: This specimen includes other DNA sequences encoding the same CDR3. V usage is TRBV9 and J usage is TRBJ2-7; TRBD1 matches at 8 bases. V lost 2 bases to trimming and J lost 2 bases; unmatched junction nucleotides: 6. Germline assignment: CDR1 SGDLS and CDR2 YYNGEE. CDR3 length: 15 amino acids. As DNA, the CDR3 is TGTGCCAGCAGCGTTGGGGGGACAGGCCCCTACGAGCAGTACTTC. It codes for CASSVGGTGPYEQYF.

DNA for the CDR3: TGTGCCAGCTCACGAGGCAATGAGCAGTTCTTC. This codes for CASSRGNEQFF. The chain combines TRBV11-3 with TRBJ2-1; D gene ambiguous. The CDR3 spans 11 residues. Germline CDR1 reads SGHNT; CDR2 reads YENEEA. Trimming pared 8 bases from V and 6 bases from J, leaving 8 bases between.

The V call is TRBV6-6, the J call TRBJ2-7, with D perhaps assigned TRBD1 or TRBD2 (5 bases each). CDR3 length: 14 amino acids. The germline V gene encodes CDR1 MNHNY and CDR2 SVGAGI (reference sequence). V lost 3 bases to trimming and J lost 0 bases, with 9 bases between them. The CDR3 reads CASSYPGTSYEQYF. For the CDR3, the DNA is TGTGCCAGCAGTTATCCCGGGACCTCCTACGAGCAGTACTTC.

A remark on this clone: Other DNA sequences in this specimen translate into the identical CDR3. The genes are TRBV4-3 and TRBJ2-7, with 9 positions matching TRBD2. Per the germline V gene, CDR1 is LGHNA and CDR2 is YSLEER. With 0 bases clipped from V and 2 bases from J, the junction kept 2 bases outside the gene matches. The CDR3 loop spans 15 amino acids. The CDR3 DNA reads TGCGCCAGCAGCCAAGATCGCGGGGGGGCCTACGAGCAGTACTTC. Its translation is CASSQDRGGAYEQYF.

The chain employs TRBV27 and TRBJ2-3; 10 nucleotides match TRBD2. With 7 bases clipped from V and 6 bases from J, the junction kept 13 bases outside the gene matches. The CDR3 contains 16 residues. Germline V gene data show CDR1 as MNHEY and CDR2 as SMNVEV (reference sequence). The CDR3, as DNA: TGTGCCAGCACCCCCCAGACTAGCGGGTGGAGGGATACGCAGTATTTT. Its translation: CASTPQTSGWRDTQYF.

As for this clone: The sample has other DNA sequences that encode this CDR3 too. This chain uses TRBV11-2 with TRBJ2-7, with 8 bases matching TRBD1. Germline CDR1 is SGHAT and CDR2 is FQNNGV. The CDR3 runs to 12 residues. V shed 5 bases and J 6 bases; nucleotides not matched to a gene: 3. The CDR3 reads CASSPGGGEQYF. CDR3 nucleotides: TGTGCCAGCAGCCCAGGGGGCGGCGAGCAGTACTTC.

This clone was detected once. The chain joins TRBV5-1 to TRBJ2-5, with TRBD1 matching over 7 bases. The J segment lost 5 bases and the V segment lost 2 bases, leaving 9 bases of the junction unmatched. The germline V gene has CDR1 SGHRS and CDR2 YFSETQ. The CDR3 covers 15 residues. CDR3 nucleotides: TGCGCCAGCAGCTTTTTCCCGACAGGGATGGAGACCCAGTACTTC. Its translation is CASSFFPTGMETQYF.

The chain is built from TRBV7-8 and TRBJ2-3; 12 nucleotides match TRBD2. From germline, CDR1 is SGHVS and CDR2 FQNEAQ. The CDR3 loop spans 17 amino acids. The junction had 4 bases not matched to a gene; V was cut back by 3 bases and J by 0 bases. Written as DNA, the CDR3 is TGTGCCAGCAGCTTCTCCCTAGCGGGAGGGAGCACAGATACGCAGTATTTT. Its translation is CASSFSLAGGSTDTQYF.

The sample holds a few counts of this clone. Other nucleotide sequences in the sample specify the same CDR3. This chain connects TRBV5-6 to TRBJ2-7; TRBD1 matches 8 bases. CDR1 is SGHDT and CDR2 is YYEEEE in the germline V gene. Trimming cost V 4 bases and J 4 bases; bases outside gene matches: 4. The CDR3 loop spans 13 amino acids. The CDR3 DNA reads TGTGCCAGCAGCAGACAGGGGTCGTACGAGCAGTACTTC. Translation: CASSRQGSYEQYF.

This chain links TRBV27 with TRBJ2-3; perhaps D is TRBD1 or TRBD2 (5 bases each). This CDR3 comprises 15 residues. Germline CDR1 MNHEY, CDR2 SMNVEV (reference sequence). Trimming removed 3 bases at V and 1 base at J, with 11 bases between. The CDR3 bases are TGTGCCAGCAGTTTGGCCGGGGCCGGCACAGATACGCAGTATTTT. Encoded protein: CASSLAGAGTDTQYF.

About this clone: This CDR3 is also generated by other DNA sequences in the sample. The CDR3 DNA reads TGTGCCAGCAGCCCAGGGGGCAGTGAAGCTTTCTTT. Translation gives CASSPGGSEAFF. J is TRBJ1-1 and V is TRBV5-4; 8 bases are shared with TRBD1. Germline trimming cut 4 bases from V and 7 bases from J; bases unmatched to any gene: 3. CDR3 length: 12 residues. Per germline, CDR1 SGHNT and CDR2 YYREEE (reference sequence).

The gene calls are TRBV27 and TRBJ2-2; D may match TRBD1 or TRBD2 (5 bases each). Germline-derived CDR1 and CDR2 are MNHEY and SMNVEV (reference sequence). Deletions cut 0 bases from V and 10 bases from J, with 9 bases between. The CDR3 runs 13 residues. The CDR3 spells CASSLSRDLELFF. DNA of the CDR3: TGTGCCAGCAGTTTATCTCGGGACCTGGAGCTGTTTTTT.

This chain uses TRBV6-1 with TRBJ2-1; weak D call: TRBD2 (5 bases). Germline-derived CDR1 and CDR2 are MNHNS and SASEGT. The CDR3 extends over 15 amino acids. Trimming shortened V by 2 bases and J by 3 bases, and 11 bases separated the two germline ends. Here the CDR3 reads CASSEFGGSYNEQFF. The CDR3, as DNA: TGTGCCAGCAGTGAATTTGGAGGCAGCTACAATGAGCAGTTCTTC.

The CDR3 sequence is CASSLWDEQFF. In nucleotides, the CDR3 is TGTGCCAGCAGCTTGTGGGATGAGCAGTTCTTC. The chain has TRBV5-8 and TRBJ2-1; D is unresolved. Trimming pared 1 base from V and 8 bases from J, leaving 4 bases between. The CDR3 consists of 11 residues. CDR1 is SGHTS, CDR2 YDEGEE, per germline.

The chain links TRBV15 to TRBJ1-1; tentative D call: TRBD1 (5 bases). Per germline, CDR1 LNHNV and CDR2 YYDKDF (reference sequence). V was clipped by 1 base and J by 0 bases, with 12 bases between them. The CDR3 runs to 16 residues. CDR3 loop: CATSRAPGGVNTEAFF. The CDR3 coding sequence is TGTGCCACCAGCAGAGCCCCCGGAGGGGTGAACACTGAAGCTTTCTTT.

This chain links TRBV19 with TRBJ1-5; 7 bases agree with TRBD1. Germline CDR1 LNHDA, CDR2 SQIVND (reference sequence). The CDR3 loop spans 14 amino acids. V shed 5 bases, J shed 3 bases, and the junction held 4 bases outside the gene matches. The CDR3 DNA is TGTGCCAGTAGTCCGGGGACAGTCAATCAGCCCCAGCATTTT. It yields the protein CASSPGTVNQPQHF.

The genes are TRBV5-1 and TRBJ2-7; D is perhaps TRBD2 (5 bases). Germline values: CDR1 SGHRS, CDR2 YFSETQ. This CDR3 is 13 amino acids long. Trimming cost V 0 bases and J 7 bases, with 11 bases left between them. The CDR3: CASSLEHTGEQYF. For the CDR3, the DNA is TGCGCCAGCAGCTTGGAGCATACGGGGGAGCAGTACTTC.

The V gene is TRBV27, the J gene TRBJ1-2; 7 nucleotides agree with TRBD1. The germline V gene encodes CDR1 MNHEY and CDR2 SMNVEV (reference sequence). V lost 3 bases to trimming and J lost 6 bases; unmatched junction nucleotides: 10. This CDR3 contains 15 residues. The CDR3 sequence is CASSLGVQGLNGYTF. The CDR3 coding sequence is TGTGCCAGCAGTTTGGGAGTACAGGGGCTGAATGGCTACACCTTC.

Concerning this clone: The same CDR3 arises from other DNA sequences in this sample as well. The chain recombines TRBV9 with TRBJ1-2; the match to TRBD1 covers 11 bases. CDR1 and CDR2 (germline): SGDLS, YYNGEE. Trimming cost V 2 bases and J 3 bases; bases outside gene matches: 3. CDR3 length equals 15 residues. The CDR3 bases are TGTGCCAGCAGCGTCGGGACAGGGGGATACTATGGCTACACCTTC. Translated: CASSVGTGGYYGYTF.

A few counts support this clone. The V gene is TRBV11-2, the J gene TRBJ2-7, with a possible D match to TRBD1 (5 bases). This CDR3 contains 13 residues. Trimming took 5 bases from V and 3 from J, leaving 11 bases between them. CDR1 is SGHAT and CDR2 is FQNNGV in the germline V gene. The CDR3 reads CASSAGHNYEQYF. In DNA form, the CDR3 reads TGTGCCAGCAGCGCCGGACATAACTACGAGCAGTACTTC.